This T cell receptor (beta chain) was sequenced during a study of tumor-infiltrating lymphocytes in primary liver carcinoma. Germline V gene data show CDR1 as LNHNV and CDR2 as YYDKDF (reference sequence). The V gene lost 4 bases and the J gene lost 5 bases, with 12 bases spanning the gap. The CDR3 spans 14 residues. Scientists recovered RNA and DNA together from approximately 20-30 mg of unsorted bulk tissue. Samples were taken from five separate regions of every tumor. The investigators made TCR beta cDNA from around 530 ng total RNA, using a constant-region primer. Three nested multiplex PCR rounds, a slightly modified ARM-PCR method, built the TCR beta libraries. Use of TRBV1-TRBV30 forward primers with a C-beta reverse primer characterized the first two PCR rounds, which lasted around 10 cycles each. TCRdb processed the multiplex PCR reads anew with MiXCR; each CDR3 protein has one entry. The sample contains under 200,000 distinct CDR3 sequences, roughly 80% of which appear only once.

A few counts support this clonotype. The clonotype comes from a man aged 40-49 years with primary liver carcinoma and hepatitis B virus infection. Sequencing was done on a sample of tumor tissue from primary liver carcinoma. The chain carries TRBV15 and TRBJ2-1; D remains ambiguous. The CDR3 DNA reads as TGTGCCACCAGCACGAGTGGCACAAACAATGAGCAGTTCTTC. Translated, it gives CATSTSGTNNEQFF.